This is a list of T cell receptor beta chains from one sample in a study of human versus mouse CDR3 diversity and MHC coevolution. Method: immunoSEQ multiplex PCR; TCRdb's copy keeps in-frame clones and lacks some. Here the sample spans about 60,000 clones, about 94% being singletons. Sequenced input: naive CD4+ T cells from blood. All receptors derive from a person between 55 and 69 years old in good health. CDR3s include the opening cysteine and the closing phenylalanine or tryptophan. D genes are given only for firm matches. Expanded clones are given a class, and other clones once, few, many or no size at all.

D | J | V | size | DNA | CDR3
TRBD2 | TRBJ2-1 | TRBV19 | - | TGTGCCAGTAGTGAAACCGGGACTAGCGGGATGGGTGAGCAGTTCTTC | CASSETGTSGMGEQFF
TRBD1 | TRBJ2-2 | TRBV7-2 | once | TGTGCCAGCAGCACGGCGGGACAGGGAACCGGGGAGCTGTTTTTT | CASSTAGQGTGELFF
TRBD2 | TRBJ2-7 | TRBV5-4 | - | TGTGCCAGCAGCTTGGGGACTAGCGGGAGGGCCGGGCAGTACTTC | CASSLGTSGRAGQYF
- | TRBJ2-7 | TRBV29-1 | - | TGCAGCGTTGAAGCGGGAGTAGGTGGGGACGAGCAGTACTTC | CSVEAGVGGDEQYF
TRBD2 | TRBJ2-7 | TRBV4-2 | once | TGTGCCAGCAGCCAAGATTCCCAAGCGGGAGGGCCGAGCGAGCAGTACTTC | CASSQDSQAGGPSEQYF
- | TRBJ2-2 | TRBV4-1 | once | TGCGCCAGCAGCTCCCGAGGCGGGGGCAACACCGGGGAGCTGTTTTTT | CASSSRGGGNTGELFF
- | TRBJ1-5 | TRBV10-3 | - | TGTGCCATCAGGGACAGCCTCAATCAGCCCCAGCATTTT | CAIRDSLNQPQHF
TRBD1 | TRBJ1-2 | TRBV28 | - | TGTGCCAGCAGTTTACCAACAGGGGGTGGCTACACCTTC | CASSLPTGGGYTF
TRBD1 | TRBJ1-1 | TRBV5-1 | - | TGCGCCAGCAGCCGGGACAGGGGGAACACTGAAGCTTTCTTT | CASSRDRGNTEAFF
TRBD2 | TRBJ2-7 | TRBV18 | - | TGTGCCAGCTCACTAAATGGAGCGGGAGACTCCGAGCAGTACTTC | CASSLNGAGDSEQYF
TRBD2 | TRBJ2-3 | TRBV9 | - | TGTGCCAGCAGCGTAGCGACTAGCGGACCGTCCCAGTATTTT | CASSVATSGPSQYF
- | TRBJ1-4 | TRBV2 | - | TGTGCCAGCAAAAGCCGGGGGTGGGAAAAACTGTTTTTT | CASKSRGWEKLFF
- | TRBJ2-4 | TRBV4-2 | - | TGTGCCAGCAGCCAAGATTGGGGGGGGCAGAACATTCAGTACTTC | CASSQDWGGQNIQYF
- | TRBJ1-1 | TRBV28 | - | TGTGCCAGCCGACTCCTCACTGAAGCTTTCTTT | CASRLLTEAFF
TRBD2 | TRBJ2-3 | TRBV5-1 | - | TGCGCCAGCAGCGTCGGGACTAGCGGGATTATCACAGATACGCAGTATTTT | CASSVGTSGIITDTQYF
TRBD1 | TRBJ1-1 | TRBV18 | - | TGTGCCAGCTCACCGCGAAGACAGGGTGACACTGAAGCTTTCTTT | CASSPRRQGDTEAFF
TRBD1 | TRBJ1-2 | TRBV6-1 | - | TGTGCCAGCAGTGAGGGGACAGCGACTCACTATGGCTACACCTTC | CASSEGTATHYGYTF
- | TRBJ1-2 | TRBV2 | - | TGTGCCACCGGGACTCTCTATGGCTACACCTTC | CATGTLYGYTF
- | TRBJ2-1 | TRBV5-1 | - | TGCGCCAGCAGCCCCCTTTTGAATGAGCAGTTCTTC | CASSPLLNEQFF
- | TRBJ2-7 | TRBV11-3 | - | TGTGCCAGCAGCTTAACGAGGCAGGGTGGTTACGAGCAGTACTTC | CASSLTRQGGYEQYF
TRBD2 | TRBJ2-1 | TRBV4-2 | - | TGTGCCAGCAGCCAGCGGGACTATCGCGGGAGTGCCTACAATGAGCAGTTCTTC | CASSQRDYRGSAYNEQFF
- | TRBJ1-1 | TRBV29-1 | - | TGCAGCGTCGCTTTGATTCGGGGAGAGACTGAAGCTTTCTTT | CSVALIRGETEAFF
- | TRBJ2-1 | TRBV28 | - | TGTGCCAGCAGTCCGCCCAGGGGAAATGAGCAGTTCTTC | CASSPPRGNEQFF
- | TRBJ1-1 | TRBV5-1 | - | TGCGCCAGCAGCTTTTACACGGGCACTGAAGCTTTCTTT | CASSFYTGTEAFF
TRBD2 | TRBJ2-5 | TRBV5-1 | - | TGCGCCAGCAGCTTGGGTCAGGGAGGGCAAGAGACCCAGTACTTC | CASSLGQGGQETQYF
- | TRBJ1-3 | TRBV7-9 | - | TGTGCCAGCAGCTTCGAGTGGAGCTCTGGAAACACCATATATTTT | CASSFEWSSGNTIYF
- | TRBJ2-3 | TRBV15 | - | TGTGCCACCAGCAGCGGGAGAGCGGGTAGCACAGATACGCAGTATTTT | CATSSGRAGSTDTQYF
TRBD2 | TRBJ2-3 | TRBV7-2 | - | TGTGCCAGCAGCGCTAGCGGAGCTAGCACAGATACGCAGTATTTT | CASSASGASTDTQYF
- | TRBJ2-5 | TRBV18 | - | TGTGCCAGCTCAGGAGAGAGAGGATTTAGAAGGCAGTACTTC | CASSGERGFRRQYF
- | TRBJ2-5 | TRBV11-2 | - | TGTGCCAGCAGCTTAGCGGGAAACCCGCAAGAGACCCAGTACTTC | CASSLAGNPQETQYF
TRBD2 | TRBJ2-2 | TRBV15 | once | TGTGCCACCAGCAGAGATCCGGGTCGGGGCCTAGCGGGAAACGCTGGGGAGCTGTTTTTT | CATSRDPGRGLAGNAGELFF
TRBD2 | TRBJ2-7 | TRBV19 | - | TGTGCCAGTAGTACCCGGACTAGCGGGAGGTCTAGCTCCTACGAGCAGTACTTC | CASSTRTSGRSSSYEQYF
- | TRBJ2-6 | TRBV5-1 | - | TGCGCCAGCATGGCGGGCAGTTCTAGCTCTGGGGCCAACGTCCTGACTTTC | CASMAGSSSSGANVLTF
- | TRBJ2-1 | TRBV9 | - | TGTGCCAGCAGCGCACGCCCTGGAAGGGGCAATGAGCAGTTCTTC | CASSARPGRGNEQFF
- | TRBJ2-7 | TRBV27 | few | TGTGCCAGCAGTCCGGGGACAACCCTGGGCGAGCAGTACTTC | CASSPGTTLGEQYF
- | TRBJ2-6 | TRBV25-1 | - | TGTGCCAGCAGTGAATATCGAGCCGCTGGGGCCAACGTCCTGACTTTC | CASSEYRAAGANVLTF
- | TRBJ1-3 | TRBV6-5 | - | TGTGCCAGCAGTTCCAGGCCGACCTCTGGAAACACCATATATTTT | CASSSRPTSGNTIYF
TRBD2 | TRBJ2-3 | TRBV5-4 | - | TGTGCCAGCAGCTCAGGGACTAGCGGGAGCACAGATACGCAGTATTTT | CASSSGTSGSTDTQYF
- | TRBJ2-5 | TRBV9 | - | TGTGCCAGCAGCGTAGTGCCGGGAGTCCCCGAGACCCAGTACTTC | CASSVVPGVPETQYF
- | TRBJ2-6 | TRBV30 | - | TGTGCCTGGACAGGGGCCCCTGGGGCCAACGTCCTGACTTTC | CAWTGAPGANVLTF
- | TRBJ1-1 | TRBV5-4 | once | TGTGCCAGCAGCCCTAACCTTGAACCTGAAGCTTTCTTT | CASSPNLEPEAFF
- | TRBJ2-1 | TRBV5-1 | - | TGCGCCAGCAGCTTGGAAGTAGTGAACAATGAGCAGTTCTTC | CASSLEVVNNEQFF
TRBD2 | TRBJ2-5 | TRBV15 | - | TGTGCCACCAGCAGTACTAGCGGGAGGTTAGGGGAGACCCAGTACTTC | CATSSTSGRLGETQYF
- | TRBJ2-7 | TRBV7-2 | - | TGTGCCAGCAGCTTCAGGGCAGGTGGTTACGAGCAGTACTTC | CASSFRAGGYEQYF
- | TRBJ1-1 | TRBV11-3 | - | TGTGCCAGCAGCTTTGGAGGGGTAGGTAGCACTGAAGCTTTCTTT | CASSFGGVGSTEAFF
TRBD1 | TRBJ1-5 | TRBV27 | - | TGTGCCAGAAGAGACAGGGACAATCAGCCCCAGCATTTT | CARRDRDNQPQHF
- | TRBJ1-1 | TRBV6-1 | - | TGTGCCAGCAGTGAACTTTCGAACACTGAAGCTTTCTTT | CASSELSNTEAFF
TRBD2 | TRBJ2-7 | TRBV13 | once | TGTGCCAGCGGCTGGCGGGAGGCCCACGAGCAGTACTTC | CASGWREAHEQYF
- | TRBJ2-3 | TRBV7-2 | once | TGTGCCAGCAGCCGCAGGATCACAGATACGCAGTATTTT | CASSRRITDTQYF
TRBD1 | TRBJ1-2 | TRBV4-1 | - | TGCGCCAGCAGCGAGACAGGGGACCCGAATGGCTACACCTTC | CASSETGDPNGYTF
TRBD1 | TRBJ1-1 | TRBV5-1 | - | TGCGCCAGCAGTTTTATGGGACAGGGGGAGACTGAAGCTTTCTTT | CASSFMGQGETEAFF
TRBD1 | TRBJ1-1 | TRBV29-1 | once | TGCAGCGTTGAAAGGGGGCACTTGAACACTGAAGCTTTCTTT | CSVERGHLNTEAFF
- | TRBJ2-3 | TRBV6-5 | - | TGTGCCAGCAGTTCTATGCGGGATGCCCCATCGCAGTATTTT | CASSSMRDAPSQYF
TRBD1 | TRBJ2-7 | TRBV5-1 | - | TGCGCCAGCAGCCCACGACAGGGGACCCCCTACGAGCAGTACTTC | CASSPRQGTPYEQYF
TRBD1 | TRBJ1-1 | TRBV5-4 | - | TGTGCCAGCAGCCAGCCGGACAGGGGGCAATCTGAAGCTTTCTTT | CASSQPDRGQSEAFF
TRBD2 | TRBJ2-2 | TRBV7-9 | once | TGTGCCAGCAGCCAGCGGGGACCCCGGACCGGGGAGCTGTTTTTT | CASSQRGPRTGELFF
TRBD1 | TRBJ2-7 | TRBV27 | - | TGTGCCAGCAGTCCCCGGGACAGGGGAGGCGAGCAGTACTTC | CASSPRDRGGEQYF